The 26 T cell receptor beta chains in this list originate from one sample, sequenced in a study of OX40 agonist ivuxolimab in advanced cancers. Sequencing used immunoSEQ multiplex PCR; TCRdb keeps in-frame clones, though not all of them. The sample records tens of thousands of clones, 60% to 80% being singletons. The source was CD4+ or CD8+ T cells sorted from blood, collected in a trial of the OX40 agonist ivuxolimab. All receptors derive from an adult with an advanced solid tumor such as melanoma, head and neck, liver or kidney cancer.

The rearrangement joins TRBV5-1 to TRBJ2-2; D is uncertain. Per germline, CDR1 SGHRS and CDR2 YFSETQ. CDR3 size: 11 residues. The V gene lost 7 bases and the J gene lost 5 bases, with 6 bases spanning the gap. The CDR3 here is CASRTTGELFF. As DNA, the CDR3 is TGCGCCAGCCGTACGACCGGGGAGCTGTTTTTT.

The V call is TRBV6-6, the J call TRBJ1-3, with 7 bases identical to TRBD1. V trimming: 5 bases; J trimming: 4 bases; junction bases outside the gene matches: 11. Germline V gives CDR1 MNHNY, CDR2 SVGAGI (reference sequence). The CDR3 totals 16 residues. DNA of the CDR3: TGTGCCAGCAGTCGCACACAGGGGCTCGCCGGAAACACCATATATTTT. Residues: CASSRTQGLAGNTIYF.

This rearrangement joins TRBV7-6 to TRBJ2-7, with D perhaps TRBD2 (5 bases). In germline, CDR1 is SGHVS, CDR2 FNYEAQ. This CDR3 contains 14 residues. Trimming shortened V by 5 bases and J by 1 base, and 12 bases separated the two germline ends. This CDR3 reads CASSLSSRSYEQYF. CDR3 nucleotides: TGTGCCAGCAGCCTTTCTAGCAGGTCCTACGAGCAGTACTTC.

The chain recombines TRBV5-8 with TRBJ1-2, with D possibly TRBD1 on 6 matching bases. This CDR3 is 12 amino acids long. Per germline, CDR1 SGHTS and CDR2 YDEGEE. V dropped 7 bases and J dropped 5 bases, with 12 bases sitting between them. CDR3 DNA sequence: TGTGCCAGCTCGCCAGGGGATTATGGCTACACCTTC. This codes for CASSPGDYGYTF.

This chain links TRBV7-9 with TRBJ2-7, with 10 bases lining up with TRBD2. The germline V gene has CDR1 SEHNR and CDR2 FQNEAQ (reference sequence). The CDR3 sequence is 17 residues long. The V segment lost 5 bases and the J segment 9 bases; nucleotides outside the gene matches: 19. CDR3 loop: CASSQVDVMSGRVPQYF. The CDR3 DNA reads TGTGCCAGCAGCCAAGTGGATGTGATGAGCGGGAGGGTGCCGCAGTACTTC. Full variable domain (outside the CDR3, taken from reference TRBV7-9 and TRBJ2-7): DTGVSQNPRHKITKRGQNVTFRCDPISEHNRLYWYRQTLGQGPEFLTYFQNEAQLEKSRLLSDRFSAERPKGSFSTLEIQRTEQGDSAMYLCASSQVDVMSGRVPQYFGPGTRLTVT.

The table lists this clone with a count of one. The chain links TRBV27 to TRBJ2-3; D unresolved. Germline assignment: CDR1 MNHEY and CDR2 SMNVEV (reference sequence). Between the trimmed V and J ends, which lost 6 bases and 2 bases, there was a span of 9 bases. This CDR3 has 13 residues. The DNA for the CDR3 is TGTGCCAGCAGCCCCCCAAACACAGATACGCAGTATTTT. Its protein is CASSPPNTDTQYF.

The chain combines TRBV6-1 with TRBJ1-4; no definite D call. The V end lost 6 bases, the J end lost 8 bases, and 16 bases lay between the germline ends. CDR1 MNHNS and CDR2 SASEGT come from the germline V gene. The CDR3 spans 14 residues. CDR3 sequence reads: CASRPLFGEEKLFF. CDR3 bases: TGTGCCAGCAGACCACTTTTTGGGGAGGAAAAACTGTTTTTT.

V gene TRBV19 combines with J gene TRBJ2-7; D is possibly TRBD2 (6 bases). The CDR3 is 11 amino acids. V shed 6 bases and J shed 6 bases, with 9 bases lying between them. Germline-derived CDR1 and CDR2 are LNHDA and SQIVND (reference sequence). CDR3 protein: CASSTGAEQYF. CDR3 sequence (DNA): TGTGCCAGTAGCACGGGAGCCGAGCAGTACTTC.

The chain carries TRBV5-1 and TRBJ2-7; TRBD1 matches at 10 bases. V shed 1 base, J shed 3 bases, and the junction held 7 bases outside the gene matches. The CDR3 spans 16 residues. Germline CDR1 SGHRS, CDR2 YFSETQ. CDR3 in amino acids: CASSLSGWTGGYEQYF. The CDR3 DNA reads as TGCGCCAGCAGCTTGTCTGGGTGGACAGGGGGCTACGAGCAGTACTTC.

The CDR3, as DNA: TGCAGCGTTCTCGGGGCAACGGGGGGCTACACCTTC. Translating it yields CSVLGATGGYTF. The chain links TRBV29-1 to TRBJ1-2; TRBD1 might be the D (5 bases). The CDR3 runs 12 residues. The V end lost 5 bases, the J end lost 8 bases, and 15 bases lay between the germline ends. Per germline, CDR1 SQVTM and CDR2 ANQGSEA.

The gene calls are TRBV18 and TRBJ2-4; 9 positions match TRBD2. Germline V gene sequence: CDR1 KGHSH, CDR2 LQKENI. Unmatched junction bases numbered 6, after V lost 3 bases and J lost 0 bases. This CDR3 has 17 residues. The CDR3 region is CASSPGASGIAKNIQYF. The CDR3 nucleotides are TGTGCCAGCTCACCGGGGGCTAGCGGGATAGCCAAAAACATTCAGTACTTC.

V and J are TRBV5-1 and TRBJ1-2; 9 bases align to TRBD1. The J segment lost 7 bases and the V segment lost 0 bases, leaving 7 bases of the junction unmatched. CDR1 and CDR2 from the germline V gene are SGHRS and YFSETQ. CDR3 length equals 15 residues. CDR3 DNA sequence: TGCGCCAGCAGCTTGGCCGGGACAGGGTTGGGTGGCTACACCTTC. The encoded protein is CASSLAGTGLGGYTF.

The chain employs TRBV7-9 and TRBJ1-2, with 12 bases that match TRBD1. Germline V CDR1 and CDR2: SEHNR, FQNEAQ (reference sequence). V trimming: 6 bases; J trimming: 12 bases; junction bases outside the gene matches: 14. There are 15 residues in the CDR3. CDR3 sequence: CASSLGPGQGAPDTF. The DNA for the CDR3 is TGTGCCAGCAGTCTAGGTCCGGGACAGGGGGCGCCGGACACCTTC. Full variable domain (outside the CDR3, taken from reference TRBV7-9 and TRBJ1-2): DTGVSQNPRHKITKRGQNVTFRCDPISEHNRLYWYRQTLGQGPEFLTYFQNEAQLEKSRLLSDRFSAERPKGSFSTLEIQRTEQGDSAMYLCASSLGPGQGAPDTFGSGTRLTVV.

The chain uses TRBV2 and TRBJ2-7; 11 positions agree with TRBD2. Looked up from germline, CDR1 is SNHLY and CDR2 is FYNNEI. This CDR3 spans 15 amino acids. Trimming cost V 6 bases and J 7 bases; bases outside gene matches: 11. CDR3 nucleotide sequence: TGTGCCAGCAGAATGGTAGCGGGAGGGGCATTAGAGCAGTACTTC. Protein: CASRMVAGGALEQYF.

The chain is built from TRBV5-1 and TRBJ1-4, with D possibly TRBD1 on 5 matching bases. Deletions cut 5 bases from V and 0 bases from J, with 11 bases between. CDR3 size: 15 residues. Germline assignment: CDR1 SGHRS and CDR2 YFSETQ. This CDR3 reads CASRRDPSTNEKLFF. The CDR3 DNA is TGCGCCAGCAGAAGGGACCCTTCAACTAATGAAAAACTGTTTTTT.

V and J are TRBV20-1 and TRBJ2-7; D possibly corresponds to TRBD2 (5 bases). Trimming shortened V by 4 bases and J by 5 bases, and 9 bases separated the two germline ends. CDR1 is DFQATT, CDR2 SNEGSKA, per germline (reference sequence). This CDR3 contains 11 residues. The CDR3 here is CSANEGNEQYF. For the CDR3, the DNA is TGCAGTGCTAACGAGGGCAACGAGCAGTACTTC.

This chain joins TRBV21-1 and TRBJ2-2; no DNA check was done on the table's D call, TRBD2. TRBV21-1 is marked as a pseudogene. CDR3 length equals 19 residues. CDR3: CASSTEGGLAVWNTGELFF. The CDR3 DNA sequence: TGTGCCAGCAGCACGGAGGGGGGACTAGCGGTCTGGAACACCGGGGAGCTGTTTTTT.

This chain joins TRBV5-8 and TRBJ2-7; 13 bases are shared with TRBD2. V trimming: 7 bases; J trimming: 2 bases; junction bases outside the gene matches: 15. The CDR3 totals 18 residues. Germline values: CDR1 SGHTS, CDR2 YDEGEE. For the CDR3, the DNA is TGTGCCAGCTTCAAAGGGACTAGCGGGACCTGGCGGGCCTACGAGCAGTACTTC. Its protein is CASFKGTSGTWRAYEQYF.

The table lists this clone with a few counts. The V gene is TRBV27, the J gene TRBJ1-1; perhaps TRBD1 as D (6 bases). The germline CDR1 and CDR2 sequences are MNHEY and SMNVEV (reference sequence). The V end lost 6 bases, the J end lost 0 bases, and 11 bases lay between the germline ends. The CDR3 is 14 amino acids. The CDR3, as DNA: TGTGCCAGCAGAACAGGGACGATGAACACTGAAGCTTTCTTT. It codes for CASRTGTMNTEAFF.

V is TRBV6-9 and J is TRBJ1-4, with D uncertain. The V gene lost 5 bases and the J gene lost 7 bases, with 11 bases spanning the gap. Per the germline V gene, CDR1 is MNHGY and CDR2 is SVAAGI. This CDR3 comprises 13 residues. As DNA, the CDR3 is TGTGCCAGCAGTATGCAACGGAGTGAAAAACTGTTTTTT. This sequence encodes CASSMQRSEKLFF.

This clone has more than one count but fewer than ten. V usage is TRBV6-4 and J usage is TRBJ2-5; TRBD2 matches 7 bases. This CDR3 contains 15 residues. Germline V gene data show CDR1 as MRHNA and CDR2 as SNTAGT. Trimming at V came to 3 bases and at J to 4 bases, leaving 8 bases not matched to a gene. The CDR3 loop is CASSESGLGTETQYF. DNA of the CDR3: TGTGCCAGCAGTGAGTCCGGACTAGGGACAGAGACCCAGTACTTC.

This rearrangement joins TRBV11-2 to TRBJ2-5, with D perhaps TRBD2 (5 bases). Germline CDR1 and CDR2: SGHAT and FQNNGV. Trimming removed 3 bases at V and 1 base at J, with 12 bases between. The CDR3 extends over 15 amino acids. The CDR3 DNA sequence: TGTGCCAGCAGCTTGCGGGCGATTGGCCAAGAGACCCAGTACTTC. Translated: CASSLRAIGQETQYF.

The V and J genes are TRBV18 and TRBJ1-5, with unresolved D. Trimming stripped 5 bases from V and 6 bases from J, with 8 bases between. This CDR3 comprises 12 residues. Germline V CDR1 and CDR2: KGHSH, LQKENI. The CDR3 DNA reads as TGTGCCAGCTCAGGAGACTCTCAGCCCCAGCATTTT. It yields the protein CASSGDSQPQHF.

The chain has TRBV5-4 and TRBJ1-3; D unclear. There are 13 residues in the CDR3. The V end was cut by 4 bases, the J end by 4 bases, with 9 bases between. CDR1 SGHNT and CDR2 YYREEE come from the germline V gene (reference sequence). CDR3 in amino acids: CASSPTAGNTIYF. In DNA form, the CDR3 reads TGTGCCAGCAGCCCCACAGCGGGAAACACCATATATTTT. Complete variable domain (other parts from reference TRBV5-4 and TRBJ1-3): ETGVTQSPTHLIKTRGQQVTLRCSSQSGHNTVSWYQQALGQGPQFIFQYYREEENGRGNFPPRFSGLQFPNYSSELNVNALELDDSALYLCASSPTAGNTIYFGEGSWLTVV.

The chain carries TRBV9 and TRBJ2-7, with 14 positions matching TRBD2. The CDR3 contains 17 residues. Germline V lookup: CDR1 SGDLS, CDR2 YYNGEE. V lost 2 bases, J lost 1 base, and 5 bases stayed unmatched. The CDR3 is CASSVGLAGGLSYEQYF. As DNA, the CDR3 is TGTGCCAGCAGCGTCGGACTAGCGGGAGGACTTTCCTACGAGCAGTACTTC.

A few counts support this clone. This chain joins TRBV4-1 and TRBJ1-2; D not resolved. Per germline, CDR1 MGHRA and CDR2 YSYEKL. V dropped 1 base and J dropped 14 bases, with 11 bases sitting between them. The CDR3 has 11 amino acids. Here the CDR3 reads CASSQGWYWTF. The CDR3 DNA follows: TGCGCCAGCAGCCAAGGGTGGTACTGGACCTTC.